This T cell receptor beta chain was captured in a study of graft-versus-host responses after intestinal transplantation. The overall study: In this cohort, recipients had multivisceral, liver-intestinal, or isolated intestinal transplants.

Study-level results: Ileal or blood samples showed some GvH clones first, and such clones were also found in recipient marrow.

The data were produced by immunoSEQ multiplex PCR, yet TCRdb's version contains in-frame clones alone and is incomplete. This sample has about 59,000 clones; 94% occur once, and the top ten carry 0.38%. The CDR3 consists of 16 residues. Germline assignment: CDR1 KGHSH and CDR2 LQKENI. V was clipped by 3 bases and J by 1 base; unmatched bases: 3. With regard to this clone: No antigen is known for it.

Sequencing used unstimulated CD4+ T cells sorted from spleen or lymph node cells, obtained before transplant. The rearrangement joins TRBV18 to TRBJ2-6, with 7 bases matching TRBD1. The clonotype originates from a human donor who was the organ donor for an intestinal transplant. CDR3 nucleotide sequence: TGTGCCAGCTCACCGCGACAGGGATCTGGGGCCAACGTCCTGACTTTC. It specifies CASSPRQGSGANVLTF.